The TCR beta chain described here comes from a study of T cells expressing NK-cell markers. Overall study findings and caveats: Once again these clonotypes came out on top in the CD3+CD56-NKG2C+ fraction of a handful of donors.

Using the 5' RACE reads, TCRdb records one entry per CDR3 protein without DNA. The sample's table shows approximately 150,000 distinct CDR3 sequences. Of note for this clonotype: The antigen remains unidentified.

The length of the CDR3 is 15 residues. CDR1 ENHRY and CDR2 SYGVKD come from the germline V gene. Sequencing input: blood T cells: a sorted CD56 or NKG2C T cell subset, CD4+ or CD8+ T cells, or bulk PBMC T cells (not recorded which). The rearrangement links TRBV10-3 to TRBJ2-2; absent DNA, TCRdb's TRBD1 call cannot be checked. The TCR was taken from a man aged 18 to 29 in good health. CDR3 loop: CAIRPGQVNTGELFF.